What follows is one TCR beta chain and its context. Donor samples were obtained from healthy Caucasian individuals from Russia, aged 6 to 90. Together with a sample-barcoded 5' primer, a J-beta primer mix was included in a second PCR lasting roughly 6 to 12 cycles. A template-switch adaptor containing 12 random nucleotides labeled each cDNA molecule. TCRdb reprocessed the 5' RACE reads with MiXCR, giving one entry per CDR3 protein. The sample has fewer than 800,000 distinct CDR3 sequences, 20% to 25% seen once; the top ten hold approximately 3.6%. The data derive from a study of blood T cells in healthy people across ages. The CDR3 has 16 amino acids. Germline V gives CDR1 MGHRA, CDR2 YSYEKL. The V and J ends lost 0 bases and 0 bases respectively, with 10 bases between them.

This sequence joins TRBV4-1 and TRBJ2-3; D call uncertain. The receptor was isolated from a man aged 65 to 85 in good health. Input material: blood. As DNA, the CDR3 is TGCGCCAGCAGCCAAGAGGGGATACCTAGCACAGATACGCAGTATTTT. It encodes CASSQEGIPSTDTQYF.